The 27 T cell receptor beta chains listed next were all sequenced from one sample in a study of control samples from healthy donors and cancer patients. Produced via immunoSEQ multiplex PCR; TCRdb's table is partial and in-frame only. The repertoire holds about 71,000 clones, approximately 89% seen once, with roughly a fifth in the top ten. The sample consisted of PBMCs. The receptors stem from a man aged 55 to 70 with lung cancer.

This sequence joins TRBV12-5 and TRBJ1-1, with TRBD1 matching over 9 bases. This CDR3 spans 15 amino acids. Germline lookup yields CDR1 LGHNT and CDR2 FRNRAP. Losses at the gene ends were 10 bases for V and 1 base for J; bases not matched to a gene: 10. The DNA of the CDR3 is TGTGCTACCCTCCGGGACAGGGTTGAGAACACTGAAGCTTTCTTT. Protein product: CATLRDRVENTEAFF.

The rearrangement uses TRBV20-1 and TRBJ2-7; D remains unclear. The germline CDR1 and CDR2 sequences are DFQATT and SNEGSKA (reference sequence). The CDR3 runs 11 residues. Trimming cost V 6 bases and J 8 bases, with 14 bases left between them. The CDR3 coding sequence is TGCAGTGCCTCCCGAGACCGTCAGCAGTACTTC. Translated, it gives CSASRDRQQYF.

V is TRBV3-1 (or the pseudogene TRBV3-2) and J is TRBJ1-1; 7 bases are a match to TRBD1. V was pared by 5 bases and J by 2 bases, with 8 bases of the junction left unmatched. Germline V gives CDR1 LGHDT, CDR2 YNNKEL (reference sequence). The length of the CDR3 is 15 residues. CDR3 loop: CASSFRDRGNTEAFF. The CDR3 DNA reads as TGTGCCAGCAGCTTCCGGGACAGAGGAAACACTGAAGCTTTCTTT.

This clone was picked up one time. The genes are TRBV5-4 and TRBJ2-3; TRBD2 might be the D (5 bases). Germline V CDR1 and CDR2: SGHNT, YYREEE (reference sequence). The CDR3 totals 17 residues. Between the trimmed V and J ends, which lost 3 bases and 8 bases, there was a span of 25 bases. The CDR3 DNA reads TGTGCCAGCAGCTCCGGGATGGACTCAGCCGTAAGGCTTACGCAGTATTTT. Its translation is CASSSGMDSAVRLTQYF. Full variable domain (outside the CDR3, taken from reference TRBV5-4 and TRBJ2-3): ETGVTQSPTHLIKTRGQQVTLRCSSQSGHNTVSWYQQALGQGPQFIFQYYREEENGRGNFPPRFSGLQFPNYSSELNVNALELDDSALYLCASSSGMDSAVRLTQYFGPGTRLTVL.

V is TRBV30 and J is TRBJ1-2; D is undetermined. Trimming removed 3 bases at V and 4 bases at J, with 12 bases between. Germline lookup yields CDR1 GTSNPN and CDR2 SVGIG (reference sequence). This CDR3 comprises 13 residues. The CDR3 nucleotides are TGTGCCTGGAGCCACGGGGAGCTCTATGGCTACACCTTC. Translation: CAWSHGELYGYTF.

This chain connects TRBV25-1 to TRBJ2-5; D is undetermined. CDR3 length: 16 amino acids. Trimming took 2 bases from V and 1 from J, leaving 14 bases between them. Germline values: CDR1 MGHDK, CDR2 SYGVNS. CDR3 protein: CASSETGAGLQETQYF. CDR3 nucleotide sequence: TGTGCCAGCAGTGAAACTGGAGCAGGTCTCCAAGAGACCCAGTACTTC.

This clone was recorded once. The chain uses TRBV6-2 or TRBV6-3 and TRBJ1-3, with 7 positions matching TRBD1. Per the germline V gene, CDR1 is MNHEY and CDR2 is SVGEGT. The CDR3 is 16 amino acids. J was trimmed by 4 bases and V by 6 bases; bases with no gene match: 12. The chain's CDR3 is CASSSRQGGSGNTIYF. CDR3 nucleotide sequence: TGTGCCAGCAGCAGTCGACAGGGAGGGTCCGGAAACACCATATATTTT.

This sequence joins TRBV7-8 and TRBJ1-3; 8 bases map to TRBD1. Germline-derived CDR1 and CDR2 are SGHVS and FQNEAQ. The V and J ends lost 4 bases and 11 bases, in that order; junction bases with no gene match: 7. The length of the CDR3 is 13 residues. The CDR3 coding sequence is TGTGCCAGCAGCTCGGACAGGGTCCCGTCCATATATTTT. Its protein is CASSSDRVPSIYF.

The gene calls are TRBV30 and TRBJ2-2; the match to TRBD2 covers 8 bases. Germline lookup yields CDR1 GTSNPN and CDR2 SVGIG (reference sequence). The CDR3 has 14 amino acids. J lost 4 bases, V lost 0 bases, and 1 base had no gene match. CDR3 bases: TGTGCCTGGAGTGTACGGGGGGGCACCGGGGAGCTGTTTTTT. Translated: CAWSVRGGTGELFF. Using reference TRBV30 and TRBJ2-2 for the parts outside the CDR3, the full variable domain is SQTIHQWPATLVQPVGSPLSLECTVEGTSNPNLYWYRQAAGRGLQLLFYSVGIGQISSEVPQNLSASRPQDRQFILSSKKLLLSDSGFYLCAWSVRGGTGELFFGEGSRLTVL.

This chain connects TRBV29-1 to TRBJ2-2, with no clear D. The CDR3 has 12 residues. Per germline, CDR1 SQVTM and CDR2 ANQGSEA. CDR3 protein: CQAALNTGELFF. DNA of the CDR3: TGCCAGGCAGCCCTAAACACCGGGGAGCTGTTTTTT.

The rearrangement links TRBV4-1 to TRBJ2-7, with 7 bases fitting TRBD1. The CDR3 totals 15 residues. Germline V lookup: CDR1 MGHRA, CDR2 YSYEKL. V was clipped by 2 bases and J by 7 bases; unmatched bases: 11. Here the CDR3 reads CASSQSRDSLGEQYF. In DNA form, the CDR3 reads TGCGCCAGCAGCCAATCTAGGGACAGTCTGGGTGAGCAGTACTTC.

The DNA of the CDR3 is TGTGCCACCAGTGATTTAGGGACAGGGAACGATGAGACCCAGTACTTC. This sequence encodes CATSDLGTGNDETQYF. The rearrangement joins TRBV24-1 to TRBJ2-5, with 9 nucleotides matching TRBD1. Germline trimming cut 1 base from V and 5 bases from J; bases unmatched to any gene: 7. Germline V gene sequence: CDR1 KGHDR, CDR2 SFDVKD. This CDR3 comprises 16 residues.

The chain links TRBV12-3 or TRBV12-4 to TRBJ1-1; no definite D call. V was shortened by 3 bases and J by 7 bases, with 12 bases between the two germline ends. CDR3 length equals 13 residues. CDR3 bases: TGTGCCAGCAGTTTCCGGACCCTGTATGAAGCTTTCTTT. It specifies CASSFRTLYEAFF.

V usage is TRBV11-3 and J usage is TRBJ1-6, with D tentatively TRBD1 (5 bases). The germline V and J ends were trimmed by 5 bases and 6 bases, with 11 bases remaining between them. CDR1 is SGHNT and CDR2 is YENEEA in the germline V gene. The CDR3 runs 14 residues. CDR3 nucleotide sequence: TGTGCCAGCAGCGGTCAGGGTTCTAATTCACCCCTCCACTTT. Translation: CASSGQGSNSPLHF.

This clone came up a few times. The genes are TRBV29-1 and TRBJ2-3; tentative D call: TRBD1 (6 bases). The CDR3 is 12 residues long. V was shortened by 2 bases and J by 6 bases, with 9 bases between the two germline ends. Germline-derived CDR1 and CDR2 are SQVTM and ANQGSEA. This chain's CDR3 is CSVEQGLDTQYF. The CDR3 coding sequence is TGCAGCGTTGAACAGGGGCTGGATACGCAGTATTTT.

Concerning this clone: The same CDR3 is also encoded by other DNA sequences in this sample. The genes are TRBV12-3 or TRBV12-4 and TRBJ1-3, with D unclear. With 3 bases removed from V and 3 bases from J, the gap between germline ends came to 3 bases. The CDR3 is 12 amino acids. In DNA, the CDR3 is TGTGCCAGCAGTTTTGGTGGAAACACCATATATTTT. It codes for CASSFGGNTIYF.

The chain couples TRBV7-3 to TRBJ1-6; D uncertain. Trimming pared 0 bases from V and 10 bases from J, leaving 13 bases between. This CDR3 contains 15 residues. Looked up from germline, CDR1 is SGHTA and CDR2 is FQGTGA. CDR3 nucleotides: TGTGCCAGCAGCTTAACCGGGCAGGTTGGCTCACCCCTCCACTTT. Translation: CASSLTGQVGSPLHF. The whole variable domain, filled in from reference TRBV7-3 and TRBJ1-6, reads GAGVSQTPSNKVTEKGKYVELRCDPISGHTALYWYRQSLGQGPEFLIYFQGTGAADDSGLPNDRFFAVRPEGSVSTLKIQRTERGDSAVYLCASSLTGQVGSPLHFGNGTRLTVT.

The chain links TRBV28 to TRBJ2-4; D gene unclear. Deletions cut 5 bases from V and 1 base from J, with 12 bases between. This CDR3 spans 15 amino acids. CDR1 is MDHEN and CDR2 is SYDVKM in the germline V gene. In DNA, the CDR3 is TGTGCCAGCAGTCACTTACCCGGGGCCAAAAACATTCAGTACTTC. This encodes CASSHLPGAKNIQYF.

The chain recombines TRBV10-1 with TRBJ1-1; tentative D call: TRBD1 (6 bases). Trimming took off 8 bases at V and 3 bases at J, with 19 bases between the two ends. Germline CDR1 and CDR2: WNHNN and SYGVQD (reference sequence). This CDR3 is 15 amino acids long. The CDR3 loop reads CASRRNRAGDTEAFF. Here the CDR3 DNA reads TGCGCCAGCCGGCGAAACAGGGCGGGGGACACTGAAGCTTTCTTT.

The chain has TRBV5-4 and TRBJ1-1, with D possibly TRBD1 on 6 matching bases. The CDR3 sequence is 12 residues long. CDR1 is SGHNT and CDR2 is YYREEE in the germline V gene (reference sequence). Trimming removed 9 bases at V and 5 bases at J, with 14 bases between. The DNA for the CDR3 is TGTGCCATCCAACGAGGACAGACTGAAGCTTTCTTT. It encodes CAIQRGQTEAFF.

This clone showed up just once. The genes are TRBV6-5 and TRBJ2-5; D is unresolved. The CDR3 is 14 amino acids. Germline values: CDR1 MNHEY, CDR2 SVGAGI. V lost 0 bases and J 7 bases, leaving 12 bases between the germline ends. CDR3 nucleotides: TGTGCCAGCAGTTACTCACGGGTTGTTGGGACCCAGTACTTC. Translated, it gives CASSYSRVVGTQYF.

The V gene is TRBV6-5, the J gene TRBJ1-1, with TRBD1 matching over 9 bases. The trim removed 2 bases at V and 10 bases at J, leaving 11 bases unmatched. Germline CDR1 and CDR2: MNHEY and SVGAGI. The CDR3 consists of 15 residues. The CDR3 region has the DNA TGTGCCAGCAGTTACGGCGATAGACAGGGGGTGGGAGCTTTCTTT. Its translation is CASSYGDRQGVGAFF.

The V gene is TRBV30, the J gene TRBJ2-3; 8 positions match TRBD1. This CDR3 has 13 residues. V lost 5 bases and J lost 11; bases outside the gene matches: 12. Germline V gene lookup returns CDR1 GTSNPN and CDR2 SVGIG (reference sequence). The CDR3 nucleotides read TGTGCCTGGTCCGGGACAGGACCTGCAGGGCAGTATTTT. Amino acid sequence: CAWSGTGPAGQYF.

The chain carries TRBV5-4 and TRBJ1-6; the D is unclear. The V end lost 2 bases, the J end lost 5 bases, and 11 bases lay between the germline ends. The germline V gene encodes CDR1 SGHNT and CDR2 YYREEE (reference sequence). The CDR3 runs 15 residues. The CDR3 coding sequence is TGTGCCAGCAGCTTTTCTCCAGCGGATAATTCACCCCTCCACTTT. The encoded protein is CASSFSPADNSPLHF.

This chain joins TRBV6-2 or TRBV6-3 and TRBJ1-5; weak D call: TRBD1 (5 bases). V gave up 2 bases and J gave up 5 bases, with 10 bases separating them. The length of the CDR3 is 14 residues. Germline V CDR1 and CDR2: MNHEY, SVGEGT. The CDR3 region is CASSYSMGDQPQHF. CDR3 DNA sequence: TGTGCCAGCAGTTACAGCATGGGGGATCAGCCCCAGCATTTT.

The chain combines TRBV20-1 with TRBJ1-4; TRBD1 is a possible D gene (5 bases). Germline CDR1 and CDR2: DFQATT and SNEGSKA (reference sequence). CDR3 size: 10 residues. V was pared by 4 bases and J by 15 bases, with 12 bases between. CDR3 in amino acids: CSATLGTVFF. In DNA, the CDR3 is TGCAGTGCTACCCTGGGGACTGTGTTTTTT.

The J gene is TRBJ1-3, the V gene TRBV7-2; 7 positions agree with TRBD1. The CDR3 has 17 residues. Germline values: CDR1 SGHTA, CDR2 FQGNSA. With V trimmed by 4 bases and J by 4 bases, 13 bases remained unmatched. This CDR3 reads CASSSTGTSSRGNTIYF. In DNA, the CDR3 is TGTGCCAGCAGCTCGACAGGGACATCATCACGGGGAAACACCATATATTTT.